This TCR beta chain was found in a study of control samples from healthy donors and cancer patients. Clones were read by immunoSEQ multiplex PCR, and TCRdb kept only the in-frame ones, dropping some. The sample lists around 30,000 clones; roughly nine tenths were seen once. Sequencing used PBMCs. The sequence derives from a woman in her 40s with lung cancer.

The chain's CDR3 is CASSIGGAETDTQYF. In DNA, the CDR3 is TGTGCCAGTAGTATTGGGGGGGCAGAGACAGATACGCAGTATTTT. The chain joins TRBV19 to TRBJ2-3; TRBD2 is a possible D gene (7 bases). The germline V gene has CDR1 LNHDA and CDR2 SQIVND (reference sequence). The CDR3 loop spans 15 amino acids. The V end lost 3 bases, the J end lost 3 bases, and 13 bases lay between the germline ends.